Listed below are T cell receptor beta chains from one sample, sequenced in a study of blood T cell repertoires in COVID-19. The assay was immunoSEQ multiplex PCR, and TCRdb's table has in-frame clones only and misses some. The table shows about 83,000 clones, with about 90% occurring only once. The sequencing input was peripheral blood. These TCRs come from a human donor in a cohort sampled during active COVID-19. CDR3s include the opening cysteine and the closing phenylalanine or tryptophan. The D gene is left open where the match is weak. Some rows have no size entry. The others give once, few or many, or a class for an expanded clone.

CDR3 DNA: TGTGCCAGCAGTGACTCGAGCGGGGGGCCTAACAATGAGCAGTTCTTC
CDR3 protein: CASSDSSGGPNNEQFF
J gene: TRBJ2-1
V gene: TRBV6-4
clone size: NA
D gene: TRBD2

CDR3 DNA: TGCGCCAGCAGCCAAGGAGGGACAGGGAGGGAAAAACTGTTTTTT
CDR3 protein: CASSQGGTGREKLFF
J gene: TRBJ1-4
V gene: TRBV4-1
clone size: NA
D gene: TRBD1

CDR3 DNA: TGTGCCAGCAGTGACAGTCCAAATTCACCCCTCCACTTT
CDR3 protein: CASSDSPNSPLHF
J gene: TRBJ1-6
V gene: TRBV2
clone size: NA
D gene: NA

CDR3 DNA: TGCGCCAGCAGCTTTACGGGGTCTAATGAAAAACTGTTTTTT
CDR3 protein: CASSFTGSNEKLFF
J gene: TRBJ1-4
V gene: TRBV5-1
clone size: NA
D gene: NA

CDR3 DNA: TGTGCCAGCAGCTCGGGACTAGCGGTAAACCTCCTCTACGAGCAGTACTTC
CDR3 protein: CASSSGLAVNLLYEQYF
J gene: TRBJ2-7
V gene: TRBV7-2
clone size: NA
D gene: TRBD2

CDR3 DNA: TGTGCCAGCAGCTTCGACAGGGGTGTCTACGAGCAGTACTTC
CDR3 protein: CASSFDRGVYEQYF
J gene: TRBJ2-7
V gene: TRBV7-2
clone size: NA
D gene: TRBD1

CDR3 DNA: TGTGCCAGCAGTTACGCCGGGACTAGCGGGCAATACGAGCAGTACTTC
CDR3 protein: CASSYAGTSGQYEQYF
J gene: TRBJ2-7
V gene: TRBV6-5
clone size: once
D gene: TRBD2

CDR3 DNA: TGTGCCAGCAGCCCACCTACCTCCAGGGTCGGCTACACCTTC
CDR3 protein: CASSPPTSRVGYTF
J gene: TRBJ1-2
V gene: TRBV7-9
clone size: NA
D gene: NA

CDR3 DNA: TGTGCCAGCAGCCGACTAGCGGTATCCTACGAGCAGTACTTC
CDR3 protein: CASSRLAVSYEQYF
J gene: TRBJ2-7
V gene: TRBV14
clone size: NA
D gene: TRBD2

CDR3 DNA: TGTGCCAGCAGCCAACAATACAGCGCGGGGGCCCAAGAGACCCAGTACTTC
CDR3 protein: CASSQQYSAGAQETQYF
J gene: TRBJ2-5
V gene: TRBV3-1/TRBV3-2
clone size: NA
D gene: NA

CDR3 DNA: TGTGCCAGCTCACCAGCCGGGACTAGCGGGGACACCGGGGAGCTGTTTTTT
CDR3 protein: CASSPAGTSGDTGELFF
J gene: TRBJ2-2
V gene: TRBV18
clone size: NA
D gene: TRBD2

CDR3 DNA: TGTGCCAGCAGTACCGGGGGGAATACGCAGTATTTT
CDR3 protein: CASSTGGNTQYF
J gene: TRBJ2-3
V gene: TRBV12-3/TRBV12-4
clone size: NA
D gene: TRBD2

CDR3 DNA: TGCAGTGCTGGCGGGATTGAGACCCAGTACTTC
CDR3 protein: CSAGGIETQYF
J gene: TRBJ2-5
V gene: TRBV20-1
clone size: NA
D gene: NA

CDR3 DNA: TGTGCCAGTAGTGTAGGACAGATGAACTATGGCTACACCTTC
CDR3 protein: CASSVGQMNYGYTF
J gene: TRBJ1-2
V gene: TRBV19
clone size: NA
D gene: NA

CDR3 DNA: TGTGCCAGCAGCCAAGACAGCAAAGTTTGGCCCCAGCATTTT
CDR3 protein: CASSQDSKVWPQHF
J gene: TRBJ1-5
V gene: TRBV7-8
clone size: NA
D gene: NA

CDR3 DNA: TGTGCCACCAGTGATTCGAAGGCTAGCGGGATCGACGGGGAGCTGTTTTTT
CDR3 protein: CATSDSKASGIDGELFF
J gene: TRBJ2-2
V gene: TRBV24-1
clone size: few
D gene: TRBD2

CDR3 DNA: TGCGCCAGCAGCTTGGCCGCGAGTAGCACCGGGGAGCTGTTTTTT
CDR3 protein: CASSLAASSTGELFF
J gene: TRBJ2-2
V gene: TRBV5-1
clone size: NA
D gene: NA

CDR3 DNA: TGTGCCAGCAGCTTGACGGGAGAAACTGAAGCTTTCTTT
CDR3 protein: CASSLTGETEAFF
J gene: TRBJ1-1
V gene: TRBV5-4
clone size: NA
D gene: NA

CDR3 DNA: TGTGCCAGTAGTATAGGCGGGGGGGCAAATGAGCAGTTCTTC
CDR3 protein: CASSIGGGANEQFF
J gene: TRBJ2-1
V gene: TRBV19
clone size: NA
D gene: TRBD2

CDR3 DNA: TGCAGCGTTGGCGGGAGCTCCTACAATGAGCAGTTCTTC
CDR3 protein: CSVGGSSYNEQFF
J gene: TRBJ2-1
V gene: TRBV29-1
clone size: NA
D gene: TRBD2

CDR3 DNA: TGTGCCAGCAGCAAAGCGCTAAGGGACATCTACGAGCAGTACTTC
CDR3 protein: CASSKALRDIYEQYF
J gene: TRBJ2-7
V gene: TRBV21-1
clone size: NA
D gene: NA

CDR3 DNA: TGTGCCACCAGCAGGCAAGCCGACAGGGGGTCCTATGGCTACACCTTC
CDR3 protein: CATSRQADRGSYGYTF
J gene: TRBJ1-2
V gene: TRBV15
clone size: NA
D gene: TRBD1

CDR3 DNA: TGTGCCAGCAACCTGGACAGGAATAGCAATCAGCCCCAGCATTTT
CDR3 protein: CASNLDRNSNQPQHF
J gene: TRBJ1-5
V gene: TRBV2
clone size: NA
D gene: TRBD1

CDR3 DNA: TGTGCCAGCTCACCAGGGACAGGGGAGACCCAGTACTTC
CDR3 protein: CASSPGTGETQYF
J gene: TRBJ2-5
V gene: TRBV18
clone size: once
D gene: TRBD1

CDR3 DNA: TGTGCCAGCAGCGAGGGACTGACCTTAACTATGGGCTACACCTTC
CDR3 protein: CASSEGLTLTMGYTF
J gene: TRBJ1-2
V gene: TRBV9
clone size: NA
D gene: NA

CDR3 DNA: TGCGCCAGCAGCTTGGAACAGGGGACTTATGGCTACACCTTC
CDR3 protein: CASSLEQGTYGYTF
J gene: TRBJ1-2
V gene: TRBV5-1
clone size: NA
D gene: TRBD1

CDR3 DNA: TGCGCCAGCAGCTTGGCCCTAGGGGAAGTCTACGAGCAGTACTTC
CDR3 protein: CASSLALGEVYEQYF
J gene: TRBJ2-7
V gene: TRBV5-1
clone size: NA
D gene: NA

CDR3 DNA: TGTGCCAGCCGGACAGGGGCTAATTACGAGCAGTACTTC
CDR3 protein: CASRTGANYEQYF
J gene: TRBJ2-7
V gene: TRBV6-5
clone size: NA
D gene: TRBD1

CDR3 DNA: TGTGCCAGCAGCTGGGGGGGCGCAGGGGTCCAGGAGACCCAGTACTTC
CDR3 protein: CASSWGGAGVQETQYF
J gene: TRBJ2-5
V gene: TRBV5-4
clone size: NA
D gene: NA

CDR3 DNA: TGCAGCGGTACGGACAGGGACACCCCAAACACTGAAGCTTTCTTT
CDR3 protein: CSGTDRDTPNTEAFF
J gene: TRBJ1-1
V gene: TRBV29-1
clone size: NA
D gene: TRBD1

CDR3 DNA: TGCAGTGCTAGGCGCGACTATGGCTACACCTTC
CDR3 protein: CSARRDYGYTF
J gene: TRBJ1-2
V gene: TRBV20-1
clone size: once
D gene: NA

CDR3 DNA: TGTGCCAGCAGCGACTCCAGGGGCAATGAGCAGTTCTTC
CDR3 protein: CASSDSRGNEQFF
J gene: TRBJ2-1
V gene: TRBV2
clone size: NA
D gene: NA

CDR3 DNA: TGTGCCAGCAGTGAAAGTGGACACCTTAATGAAAAACTGTTTTTT
CDR3 protein: CASSESGHLNEKLFF
J gene: TRBJ1-4
V gene: TRBV2
clone size: NA
D gene: NA

CDR3 DNA: TGTGCCAGCAGCTCAACATCAACCTCTGGGGCCAACGTCCTGACTTTC
CDR3 protein: CASSSTSTSGANVLTF
J gene: TRBJ2-6
V gene: TRBV28
clone size: once
D gene: NA

CDR3 DNA: TGCGCCAGCAGCCAAGGCACCGCGGGAGGGTATACGCAGTATTTT
CDR3 protein: CASSQGTAGGYTQYF
J gene: TRBJ2-3
V gene: TRBV4-1
clone size: NA
D gene: TRBD2

CDR3 DNA: TGTGCCAGCAGTTACTCGACCCCAGGGGGTCAGCCCCAGCATTTT
CDR3 protein: CASSYSTPGGQPQHF
J gene: TRBJ1-5
V gene: TRBV6-2/TRBV6-3
clone size: NA
D gene: TRBD1

CDR3 DNA: TGTGCCAGCAGCTTTCGGGGGGGTTTTTCTGAAGCTTTCTTT
CDR3 protein: CASSFRGGFSEAFF
J gene: TRBJ1-1
V gene: TRBV5-4
clone size: NA
D gene: NA

CDR3 DNA: TGTGCCAGCAGTCTCCTCATCAGGGGAGATACGCAGTATTTT
CDR3 protein: CASSLLIRGDTQYF
J gene: TRBJ2-3
V gene: TRBV2
clone size: NA
D gene: NA

CDR3 DNA: TGTGCCAGCAGCTCCAACACTAACATGAACACTGAAGCTTTCTTT
CDR3 protein: CASSSNTNMNTEAFF
J gene: TRBJ1-1
V gene: TRBV11-2
clone size: NA
D gene: NA

CDR3 DNA: TGTGCCAGCAGTGAAGCTGTTCAGGGTGCTCAGCCCCAGCATTTT
CDR3 protein: CASSEAVQGAQPQHF
J gene: TRBJ1-5
V gene: TRBV2
clone size: NA
D gene: NA

CDR3 DNA: TGTGCCAGCAGCCTACCACCACAGGAGACAGGGGCAGGGAGGACGCAGTATTTT
CDR3 protein: CASSLPPQETGAGRTQYF
J gene: TRBJ2-3
V gene: TRBV6-4
clone size: once
D gene: TRBD1

CDR3 DNA: TGTGCCAGCAGTTTAGCGGGAGGCGTCTACAATGAGCAGTTCTTC
CDR3 protein: CASSLAGGVYNEQFF
J gene: TRBJ2-1
V gene: TRBV28
clone size: NA
D gene: TRBD2

CDR3 DNA: TGTGCCAGTAGTACGACCAGGGGGCAGGGGGGAGGCTACACCTTC
CDR3 protein: CASSTTRGQGGGYTF
J gene: TRBJ1-2
V gene: TRBV19
clone size: NA
D gene: TRBD1

CDR3 DNA: TGTGCCAGCAGCTTCTTAACCAGCGGGGGCATAGATGAGCAGTTCTTC
CDR3 protein: CASSFLTSGGIDEQFF
J gene: TRBJ2-1
V gene: TRBV11-1
clone size: NA
D gene: TRBD2